These 32 T cell receptor beta chains came from one sample sequenced in a study of blood T cell repertoires in COVID-19. Generated by immunoSEQ multiplex PCR, the TCRdb table keeps only in-frame clones and is missing some. The repertoire holds more than 200,000 clones, around 86% seen once, with roughly 4.9% in the top ten. What was sequenced was peripheral blood. These TCRs come from a woman aged 55 to 70 with COVID-19, enrolled during active disease.

The V call is TRBV7-2, the J call TRBJ1-3, with unresolved D. Per germline, CDR1 SGHTA and CDR2 FQGNSA. The V end lost 5 bases, the J end lost 4 bases, and 12 bases lay between the germline ends. This CDR3 is 14 amino acids long. Here the CDR3 DNA reads TGTGCCAGCAGCCAAGGAGCACGAGGAAACACCATATATTTT. Protein: CASSQGARGNTIYF. The full variable domain, rest sourced from reference TRBV7-2 and TRBJ1-3, is GAGVSQSPSNKVTEKGKDVELRCDPISGHTALYWYRQSLGQGLEFLIYFQGNSAPDKSGLPSDRFSAERTGGSVSTLTIQRTQQEDSAVYLCASSQGARGNTIYFGEGSWLTVV.

The chain is built from TRBV19 and TRBJ1-2, with 7 positions matching TRBD1. The length of the CDR3 is 13 residues. Germline CDR1 reads LNHDA; CDR2 reads SQIVND (reference sequence). Trimming removed 5 bases from V and 2 bases from J; junction bases left unmatched: 2. The CDR3 protein is CASSPGQNYGYTF. The CDR3, as DNA: TGTGCCAGTAGTCCGGGACAGAACTATGGCTACACCTTC.

The gene calls are TRBV7-2 and TRBJ2-3; D is perhaps TRBD2 (5 bases). The germline V and J ends were trimmed by 5 bases and 4 bases, with 16 bases remaining between them. The CDR3 has 15 amino acids. CDR1 and CDR2 from the germline V gene are SGHTA and FQGNSA. The CDR3, as DNA: TGTGCCAGCAGCCTCGTTAGGAAGAGGGCAGATACGCAGTATTTT. This codes for CASSLVRKRADTQYF.

The sample holds a few counts of this clone. The rearrangement joins TRBV27 to TRBJ2-3; D perhaps matches TRBD2 (6 bases). This CDR3 has 15 residues. V was trimmed by 5 bases and J by 5 bases, leaving 17 bases between them. From germline, CDR1 is MNHEY and CDR2 SMNVEV (reference sequence). The CDR3 DNA reads TGTGCCAGCAGTGGTCTTAGCGGAAGGAGAGATACGCAGTATTTT. Translated: CASSGLSGRRDTQYF.

A note on this clone: Distinct nucleotide sequences in the sample also encode this CDR3. The chain is built from TRBV3-1 (or the pseudogene TRBV3-2) and TRBJ2-7, with 10 bases that match TRBD1. CDR1 is LGHDT, CDR2 YNNKEL, per germline (reference sequence). The CDR3 sequence is 15 residues long. The V and J ends lost 3 bases and 2 bases, in that order; junction bases with no gene match: 4. CDR3 in DNA: TGTGCCAGCAGCCAGGGACAGGGGAAGACCTACGAGCAGTACTTC. Encoded protein: CASSQGQGKTYEQYF.

The chain links TRBV6-5 to TRBJ1-1; no reliable D call. Trimming took 6 bases from V and 8 from J, leaving 19 bases between them. CDR1 MNHEY and CDR2 SVGAGI come from the germline V gene. The CDR3 covers 14 residues. The chain's CDR3 is CASRGVREGDEAFF. The CDR3, as DNA: TGTGCCAGCAGGGGTGTGAGGGAGGGCGACGAAGCTTTCTTT.

The chain employs TRBV6-5 and TRBJ2-4, with D perhaps TRBD2 (6 bases). Germline CDR1 reads MNHEY; CDR2 reads SVGAGI. The ends were cut back, 0 bases at V and 0 bases at J, with 6 bases in the middle. The CDR3 extends over 15 amino acids. The CDR3: CASSYSAGAKNIQYF. The CDR3 nucleotides are TGTGCCAGCAGTTACTCAGCGGGAGCCAAAAACATTCAGTACTTC.

The chain links TRBV19 to TRBJ2-1; 11 positions agree with TRBD2. The germline V gene encodes CDR1 LNHDA and CDR2 SQIVND (reference sequence). Germline trimming cut 7 bases from V and 7 bases from J; bases unmatched to any gene: 9. This CDR3 has 15 residues. CDR3 sequence (DNA): TGTGCCAGTACCTCACTAGCGGGAGCTGCGAATGAGCAGTTCTTC. It is translated as CASTSLAGAANEQFF. The variable domain in full, with the rest retrieved from reference TRBV19 and TRBJ2-1, is DGGITQSPKYLFRKEGQNVTLSCEQNLNHDAMYWYRQDPGQGLRLIYYSQIVNDFQKGDIAEGYSVSREKKESFPLTVTSAQKNPTAFYLCASTSLAGAANEQFFGPGTRLTVL.

A word on this clone: Other DNA sequences of this sample code for an identical CDR3. V and J are TRBV7-3 and TRBJ2-6, with D possibly TRBD1 on 5 matching bases. Germline lookup yields CDR1 SGHTA and CDR2 FQGTGA. The CDR3 runs to 15 residues. The V and J ends lost 2 bases and 2 bases respectively, with 7 bases between them. CDR3 residues: CASSLQGAGANVLTF. In nucleotides, the CDR3 is TGTGCCAGCAGCTTACAAGGGGCTGGGGCCAACGTCCTGACTTTC. Together with reference TRBV7-3 and TRBJ2-6, the CDR3 gives the full variable domain: GAGVSQTPSNKVTEKGKYVELRCDPISGHTALYWYRQSLGQGPEFLIYFQGTGAADDSGLPNDRFFAVRPEGSVSTLKIQRTERGDSAVYLCASSLQGAGANVLTFGAGSRLTVL.

This clone appeared once. This sequence joins TRBV28 and TRBJ1-2; 7 bases are a match to TRBD1. The length of the CDR3 is 15 residues. Germline CDR1 and CDR2: MDHEN and SYDVKM. With 3 bases clipped from V and 7 bases from J, the junction kept 11 bases outside the gene matches. Here the CDR3 reads CASSFSGRGSLGYTF. The CDR3 region has the DNA TGTGCCAGCAGTTTTTCCGGCAGGGGGTCTCTTGGCTACACCTTC.

The chain carries TRBV5-1 and TRBJ2-1; D possibly corresponds to TRBD2 (6 bases). In germline, CDR1 is SGHRS, CDR2 YFSETQ. V shed 0 bases and J shed 3 bases, with 7 bases lying between them. The CDR3 spans 14 residues. As DNA, the CDR3 is TGCGCCAGCAGCTTGGAGGGACTCTACAATGAGCAGTTCTTC. It is translated as CASSLEGLYNEQFF.

J is TRBJ1-2 and V is TRBV6-2 or TRBV6-3; 9 bases line up with TRBD1. CDR3 length equals 14 residues. CDR1 is MNHEY, CDR2 SVGEGT, per germline. After removal of 6 bases from V and 6 bases from J, the junction contained 8 bases not matched to a gene. The CDR3: CASSWEQGANGYTF. The CDR3 region has the DNA TGTGCCAGCAGCTGGGAACAGGGGGCGAATGGCTACACCTTC.

The chain recombines TRBV28 with TRBJ2-7; no reliable D call. Germline lookup yields CDR1 MDHEN and CDR2 SYDVKM. The germline V and J ends were trimmed by 5 bases and 7 bases, with 24 bases remaining between them. The CDR3 loop spans 16 amino acids. The CDR3: CASSKARLSAPWEQYF. In DNA form, the CDR3 reads TGTGCCAGCAGTAAGGCCCGACTTTCGGCCCCATGGGAGCAGTACTTC.

The V gene is TRBV19, the J gene TRBJ2-1, with D maybe TRBD1 (6 bases). With 5 bases removed from V and 1 base from J, the gap between germline ends came to 9 bases. Germline V gives CDR1 LNHDA, CDR2 SQIVND (reference sequence). The CDR3 consists of 14 residues. Here the CDR3 reads CASSETGSYNEQFF. DNA of the CDR3: TGTGCCAGTAGTGAGACAGGTTCCTACAATGAGCAGTTCTTC.

This clone was counted once. V and J are TRBV7-3 and TRBJ2-7, with 8 bases matching TRBD1. The CDR3 covers 15 residues. The V segment lost 3 bases and the J segment 0 bases; nucleotides outside the gene matches: 4. Looked up from germline, CDR1 is SGHTA and CDR2 is FQGTGA. The CDR3 here is CASSFTGTGSYEQYF. CDR3 in DNA: TGTGCCAGCAGCTTTACCGGGACAGGCTCCTACGAGCAGTACTTC. Full variable domain (rest looked up from reference TRBV7-3 and TRBJ2-7): GAGVSQTPSNKVTEKGKYVELRCDPISGHTALYWYRQSLGQGPEFLIYFQGTGAADDSGLPNDRFFAVRPEGSVSTLKIQRTERGDSAVYLCASSFTGTGSYEQYFGPGTRLTVT.

The chain has TRBV6-1 and TRBJ2-7; 8 nucleotides agree with TRBD1. V shed 0 bases and J 4 bases; nucleotides not matched to a gene: 2. Germline CDR1 and CDR2: MNHNS and SASEGT. The CDR3 loop spans 14 amino acids. The CDR3 DNA reads TGTGCCAGCAGTGAAGCGTGGACAGGGTACGAGCAGTACTTC. Translated: CASSEAWTGYEQYF.

J is TRBJ2-1 and V is TRBV3-1 (or the pseudogene TRBV3-2); TRBD2 matches at 11 bases. The V gene end was trimmed by 2 bases and the J gene end by 15 bases; junction bases not matched to a gene: 15. Germline V gene data show CDR1 as LGHDT and CDR2 as YNNKEL (reference sequence). The CDR3 is 16 amino acids. CDR3 nucleotides: TGTGCCAGCAGCCAATCAGTAGGACTAGCGGGCCTAAAGGGGTTCTTC. Its protein product is CASSQSVGLAGLKGFF.

The chain couples TRBV19 to TRBJ1-2; 7 bases agree with TRBD1. Germline CDR1 and CDR2: LNHDA and SQIVND (reference sequence). The V segment lost 5 bases and the J segment 8 bases; nucleotides outside the gene matches: 11. CDR3 length: 14 amino acids. Written as DNA, the CDR3 is TGTGCCAGTAGTCCCGGCGAGGGGGCAGGAGGCTACACCTTC. Translated, it gives CASSPGEGAGGYTF. The whole variable domain, filled in from reference TRBV19 and TRBJ1-2, reads DGGITQSPKYLFRKEGQNVTLSCEQNLNHDAMYWYRQDPGQGLRLIYYSQIVNDFQKGDIAEGYSVSREKKESFPLTVTSAQKNPTAFYLCASSPGEGAGGYTFGSGTRLTVV.

The J gene is TRBJ1-4, the V gene TRBV12-3 or TRBV12-4; 8 positions agree with TRBD1. The CDR3 totals 13 residues. The junction had 0 bases not matched to a gene; V was cut back by 6 bases and J by 3 bases. CDR3 in amino acids: CASRQGANEKLFF. Written as DNA, the CDR3 is TGTGCCAGCAGACAGGGGGCTAATGAAAAACTGTTTTTT.

V usage is TRBV24-1 and J usage is TRBJ2-7; TRBD2 agrees at 11 bases. V was clipped by 6 bases and J by 3 bases; unmatched bases: 3. CDR1 is KGHDR, CDR2 SFDVKD, per germline. This CDR3 has 14 amino acids. The CDR3: CATSPGTSGYEQYF. The CDR3, as DNA: TGTGCCACCAGTCCCGGGACTAGCGGCTACGAGCAGTACTTC.

The chain uses TRBV19 and TRBJ2-3; TRBD1 matches at 9 bases. Germline lookup yields CDR1 LNHDA and CDR2 SQIVND (reference sequence). Trimming at V came to 8 bases and at J to 2 bases, leaving 8 bases not matched to a gene. The CDR3 loop spans 15 amino acids. The CDR3 region is CASRDREGPTDTQYF. CDR3 in DNA: TGTGCCAGTCGGGACAGGGAGGGGCCCACAGATACGCAGTATTTT.

The chain uses TRBV7-3 and TRBJ2-5; 11 nucleotides agree with TRBD2. With 0 bases clipped from V and 5 bases from J, the junction kept 8 bases outside the gene matches. This CDR3 is 17 amino acids long. The germline V gene has CDR1 SGHTA and CDR2 FQGTGA. CDR3 sequence (DNA): TGTGCCAGCAGCTTAACGGTGTCTAGCGGGAGGCCCGAGACCCAGTACTTC. Protein: CASSLTVSSGRPETQYF.

V and J are TRBV7-2 and TRBJ1-4, with D unresolved. V lost 2 bases, J lost 4 bases, and 11 bases lay in between. This CDR3 is built from 15 residues. Germline CDR1 is SGHTA and CDR2 is FQGNSA. CDR3 region: CASSLLRSGNEKLFF. DNA of the CDR3: TGTGCCAGCAGCTTACTACGGAGCGGTAATGAAAAACTGTTTTTT.

The chain combines TRBV9 with TRBJ2-7; 12 nucleotides agree with TRBD2. The CDR3 totals 15 residues. Germline values: CDR1 SGDLS, CDR2 YYNGEE. V shed 4 bases and J 4 bases; nucleotides not matched to a gene: 6. Here the CDR3 reads CASSPRLAGDYEQYF. The CDR3 coding sequence is TGTGCCAGCAGCCCAAGACTAGCGGGGGATTACGAGCAGTACTTC.

The chain carries TRBV7-3 and TRBJ2-2, with a possible D match to TRBD1 (6 bases). Germline CDR1 SGHTA, CDR2 FQGTGA. The CDR3 is 15 residues long. The V gene lost 2 bases and the J gene lost 2 bases, with 9 bases spanning the gap. The CDR3 DNA reads TGTGCCAGCAGCTTAGACAGGATTAACACCGGGGAGCTGTTTTTT. Translated, it gives CASSLDRINTGELFF.

The rearrangement joins TRBV6-2 or TRBV6-3 to TRBJ1-2, with unresolved D. This CDR3 contains 11 residues. CDR1 MNHEY and CDR2 SVGEGT come from the germline V gene. Trimming stripped 6 bases from V and 8 bases from J, with 10 bases between. The CDR3 DNA sequence: TGTGCCAGCAGCCCCGCTCGGGGCTACACCTTC. As protein: CASSPARGYTF.

The chain is built from TRBV28 and TRBJ2-7; the match to TRBD2 covers 10 bases. The CDR3 is made up of 15 amino acids. Germline CDR1 and CDR2: MDHEN and SYDVKM. V was clipped by 3 bases and J by 1 base; unmatched bases: 3. DNA for the CDR3: TGTGCCAGCAGTTTGGCTAGCGGGAGTTCCTACGAGCAGTACTTC. Protein product: CASSLASGSSYEQYF.

The chain links TRBV15 to TRBJ2-1, with 9 bases lining up with TRBD1. The CDR3 runs to 15 residues. Germline V CDR1 and CDR2: LNHNV, YYDKDF (reference sequence). With 3 bases clipped from V and 5 bases from J, the junction kept 5 bases outside the gene matches. CDR3 residues: CATSSRTGVNNEQFF. The CDR3 DNA reads as TGTGCCACCAGCAGCCGGACAGGGGTCAACAATGAGCAGTTCTTC.

The chain is built from TRBV7-3 and TRBJ2-2, with TRBD2 matching 11 bases. CDR1 SGHTA and CDR2 FQGTGA come from the germline V gene. The CDR3 is 17 residues long. V lost 1 base and J lost 6; bases outside the gene matches: 7. Here the CDR3 DNA reads TGTGCCAGCAGCTTAAAGGGGCTAGCGGGAGGATCCGGGGAGCTGTTTTTT. Its protein product is CASSLKGLAGGSGELFF.

Concerning this clone itself: Different DNA sequences within this sample yield the same CDR3. DNA of the CDR3: TGTGCCAGCAGCGTATCAGGGGGCCCATATAGCAATCAGCCCCAGCATTTT. Protein sequence: CASSVSGGPYSNQPQHF. This chain joins TRBV7-8 and TRBJ1-5, with 8 bases lining up with TRBD1. V shed 5 bases and J 0 bases; nucleotides not matched to a gene: 9. Germline V gene data show CDR1 as SGHVS and CDR2 as FQNEAQ. This CDR3 is 17 amino acids long.

This clone is a singleton in its sample. The chain joins TRBV5-1 to TRBJ2-7, with 7 bases aligning to TRBD1. The CDR3 is 14 amino acids. Trimming cost V 4 bases and J 1 base; bases outside gene matches: 5. Germline assignment: CDR1 SGHRS and CDR2 YFSETQ. CDR3 loop: CASSMGQTSYEQYF. CDR3 in DNA: TGCGCCAGCAGCATGGGACAGACATCCTACGAGCAGTACTTC.

The V gene is TRBV5-4, the J gene TRBJ2-1, with 11 bases matching TRBD2. The germline V gene has CDR1 SGHNT and CDR2 YYREEE (reference sequence). This CDR3 is 15 amino acids long. Trimming removed 4 bases from V and 5 bases from J; junction bases left unmatched: 5. As DNA, the CDR3 is TGTGCCAGCAGCCCCCTGACTAGCGGGAACAATGAGCAGTTCTTC. Its protein product is CASSPLTSGNNEQFF.